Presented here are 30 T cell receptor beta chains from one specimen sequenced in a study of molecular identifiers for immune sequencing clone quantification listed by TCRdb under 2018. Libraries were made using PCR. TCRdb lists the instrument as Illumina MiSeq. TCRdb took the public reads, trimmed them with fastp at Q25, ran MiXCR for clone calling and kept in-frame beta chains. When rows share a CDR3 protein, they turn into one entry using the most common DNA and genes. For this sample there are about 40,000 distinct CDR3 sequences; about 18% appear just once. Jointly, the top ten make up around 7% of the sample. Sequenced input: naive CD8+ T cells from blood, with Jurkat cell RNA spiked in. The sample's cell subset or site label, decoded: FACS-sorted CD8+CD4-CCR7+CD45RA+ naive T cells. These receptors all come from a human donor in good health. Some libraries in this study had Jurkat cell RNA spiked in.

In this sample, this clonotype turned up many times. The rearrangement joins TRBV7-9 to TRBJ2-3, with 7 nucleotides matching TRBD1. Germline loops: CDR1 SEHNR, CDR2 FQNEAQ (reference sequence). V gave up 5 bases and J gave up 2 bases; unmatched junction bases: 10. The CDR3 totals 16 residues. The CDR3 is CASSPDRVLFTDTQYF. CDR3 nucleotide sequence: TGTGCCAGCAGCCCAGACAGGGTCCTCTTCACAGATACGCAGTATTTT.

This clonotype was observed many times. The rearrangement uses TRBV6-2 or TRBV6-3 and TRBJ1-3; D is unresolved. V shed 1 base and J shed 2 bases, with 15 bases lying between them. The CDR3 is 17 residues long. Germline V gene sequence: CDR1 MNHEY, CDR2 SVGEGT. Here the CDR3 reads CASSYYTPGGPGNTIYF. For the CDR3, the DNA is TGTGCCAGCAGTTACTATACCCCGGGTGGACCTGGAAACACCATATATTTT.

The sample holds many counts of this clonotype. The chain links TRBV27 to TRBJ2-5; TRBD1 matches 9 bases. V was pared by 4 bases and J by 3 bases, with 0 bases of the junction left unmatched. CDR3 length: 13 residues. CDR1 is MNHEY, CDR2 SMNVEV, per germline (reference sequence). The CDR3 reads CASSWDREETQYF. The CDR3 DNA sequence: TGTGCCAGCAGTTGGGACAGGGAAGAGACCCAGTACTTC.

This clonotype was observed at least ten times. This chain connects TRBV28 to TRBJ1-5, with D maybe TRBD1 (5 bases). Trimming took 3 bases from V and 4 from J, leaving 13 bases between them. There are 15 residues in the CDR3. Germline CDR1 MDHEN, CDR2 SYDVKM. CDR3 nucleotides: TGTGCCAGCAGTTTGTCCCGACAGAGGAATCAGCCCCAGCATTTT. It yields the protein CASSLSRQRNQPQHF. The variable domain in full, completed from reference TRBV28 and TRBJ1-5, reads DVKVTQSSRYLVKRTGEKVFLECVQDMDHENMFWYRQDPGLGLRLIYFSYDVKMKEKGDIPEGYSVSREKKERFSLILESASTNQTSMYLCASSLSRQRNQPQHFGDGTRLSIL.

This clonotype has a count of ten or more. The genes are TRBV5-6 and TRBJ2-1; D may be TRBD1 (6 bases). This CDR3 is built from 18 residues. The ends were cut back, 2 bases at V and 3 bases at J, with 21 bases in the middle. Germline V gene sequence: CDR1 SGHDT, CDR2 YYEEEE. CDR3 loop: CASSFPEGGSRGYNEQFF. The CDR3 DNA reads TGTGCCAGCAGCTTTCCAGAAGGGGGATCTAGGGGCTACAATGAGCAGTTCTTC. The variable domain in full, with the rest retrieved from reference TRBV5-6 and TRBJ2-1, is DAGVTQSPTHLIKTRGQQVTLRCSPKSGHDTVSWYQQALGQGPQFIFQYYEEEERQRGNFPDRFSGHQFPNYSSELNVNALLLGDSALYLCASSFPEGGSRGYNEQFFGPGTRLTVL.

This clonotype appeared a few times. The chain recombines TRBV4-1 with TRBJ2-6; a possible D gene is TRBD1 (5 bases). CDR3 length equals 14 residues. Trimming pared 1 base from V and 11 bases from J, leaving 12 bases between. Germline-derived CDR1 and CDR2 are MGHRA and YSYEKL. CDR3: CASSQGQIRDVLTF. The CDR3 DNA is TGCGCCAGCAGCCAAGGACAGATCCGGGACGTCCTGACTTTC.

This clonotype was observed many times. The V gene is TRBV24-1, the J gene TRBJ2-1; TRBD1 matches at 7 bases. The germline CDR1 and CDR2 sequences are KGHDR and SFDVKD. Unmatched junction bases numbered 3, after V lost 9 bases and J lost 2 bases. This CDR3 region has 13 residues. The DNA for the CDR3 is TGTGCCACCCGGGACAGCACCTACAATGAGCAGTTCTTC. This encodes CATRDSTYNEQFF.

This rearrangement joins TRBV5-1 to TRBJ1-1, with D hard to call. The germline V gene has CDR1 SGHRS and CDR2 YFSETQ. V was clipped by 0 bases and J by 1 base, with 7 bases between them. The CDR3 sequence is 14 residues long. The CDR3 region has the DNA TGCGCCAGCAGCTTGGCCGTTTCGAACACTGAAGCTTTCTTT. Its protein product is CASSLAVSNTEAFF.

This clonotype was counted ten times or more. The CDR3 DNA follows: TGTGCCAGCAGCGAAGAAGGTCTTGAGCAGTTCTTC. It codes for CASSEEGLEQFF. The V gene is TRBV7-9, the J gene TRBJ2-1; D not resolved. Germline-derived CDR1 and CDR2 are SEHNR and FQNEAQ (reference sequence). The CDR3 loop spans 12 amino acids. V dropped 5 bases and J dropped 9 bases, with 11 bases sitting between them.

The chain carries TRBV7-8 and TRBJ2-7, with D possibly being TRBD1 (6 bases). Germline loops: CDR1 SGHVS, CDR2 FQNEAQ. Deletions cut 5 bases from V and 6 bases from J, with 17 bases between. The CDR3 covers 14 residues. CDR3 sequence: CASSTGFHFLEQYF. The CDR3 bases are TGTGCCAGCAGCACAGGGTTCCACTTCCTCGAGCAGTACTTC.

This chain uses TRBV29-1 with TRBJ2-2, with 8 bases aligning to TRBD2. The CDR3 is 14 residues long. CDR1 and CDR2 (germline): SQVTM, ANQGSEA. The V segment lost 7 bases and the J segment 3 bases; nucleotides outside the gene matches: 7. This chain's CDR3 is CSAERETHTGELFF. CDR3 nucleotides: TGCAGCGCAGAGCGGGAGACGCACACCGGGGAGCTGTTTTTT.

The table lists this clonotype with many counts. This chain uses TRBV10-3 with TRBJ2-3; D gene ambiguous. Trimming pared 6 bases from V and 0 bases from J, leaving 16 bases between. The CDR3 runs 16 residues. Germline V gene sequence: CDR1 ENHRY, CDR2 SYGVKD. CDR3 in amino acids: CAISPSVAPSTDTQYF. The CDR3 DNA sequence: TGTGCCATCAGCCCATCGGTTGCGCCGAGCACAGATACGCAGTATTTT.

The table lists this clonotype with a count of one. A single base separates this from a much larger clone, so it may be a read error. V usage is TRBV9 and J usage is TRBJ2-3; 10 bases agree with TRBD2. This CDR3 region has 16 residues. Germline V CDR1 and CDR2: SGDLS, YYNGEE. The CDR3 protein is CASSVGLAGVADTLYF. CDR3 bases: TGTGCCAGCAGCGTAGGCCTAGCGGGAGTGGCAGATACGCTGTATTTT. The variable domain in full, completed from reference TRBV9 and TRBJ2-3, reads DSGVTQTPKHLITATGQRVTLRCSPRSGDLSVYWYQQSLDQGLQFLIQYYNGEERAKGNILERFSAQQFPDLHSELNLSSLELGDSALYFCASSVGLAGVADTLYFGPGTRLTVL.

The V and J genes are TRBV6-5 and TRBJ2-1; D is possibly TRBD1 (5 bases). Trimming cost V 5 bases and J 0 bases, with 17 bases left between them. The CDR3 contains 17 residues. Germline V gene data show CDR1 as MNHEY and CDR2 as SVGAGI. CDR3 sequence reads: CASSQTMGLLSYNEQFF. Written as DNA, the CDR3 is TGTGCCAGCAGTCAAACCATGGGGCTCCTCTCCTACAATGAGCAGTTCTTC.

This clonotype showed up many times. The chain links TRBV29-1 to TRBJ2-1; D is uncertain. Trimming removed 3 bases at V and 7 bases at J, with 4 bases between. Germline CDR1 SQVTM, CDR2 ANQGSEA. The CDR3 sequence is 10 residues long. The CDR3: CSVEGNEQFF. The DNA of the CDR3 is TGCAGCGTTGAGGGGAATGAGCAGTTCTTC.

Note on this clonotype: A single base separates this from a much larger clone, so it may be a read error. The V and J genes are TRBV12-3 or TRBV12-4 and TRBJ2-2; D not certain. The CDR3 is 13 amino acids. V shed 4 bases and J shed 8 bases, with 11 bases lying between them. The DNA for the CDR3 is TGTGCCAGCAGTTCTTTGGGTTTGGGGGAGCTGTTTTTT. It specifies CASSSLGLGELFF.

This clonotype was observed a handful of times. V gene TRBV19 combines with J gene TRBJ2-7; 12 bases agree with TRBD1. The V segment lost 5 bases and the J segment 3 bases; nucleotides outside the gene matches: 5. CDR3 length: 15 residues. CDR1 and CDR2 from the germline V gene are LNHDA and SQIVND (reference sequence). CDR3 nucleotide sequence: TGTGCCAGTAGTGTGGGACAGGGGGCAATCTACGAGCAGTACTTC. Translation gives CASSVGQGAIYEQYF.

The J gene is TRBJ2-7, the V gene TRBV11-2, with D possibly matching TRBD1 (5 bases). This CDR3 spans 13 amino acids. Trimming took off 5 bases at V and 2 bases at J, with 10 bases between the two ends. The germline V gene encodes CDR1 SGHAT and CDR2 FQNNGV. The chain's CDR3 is CASSPGQAYEQYF. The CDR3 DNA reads TGTGCCAGCAGCCCTGGACAAGCCTACGAGCAGTACTTC. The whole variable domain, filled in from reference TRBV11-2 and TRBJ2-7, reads EAGVAQSPRYKIIEKRQSVAFWCNPISGHATLYWYQQILGQGPKLLIQFQNNGVVDDSQLPKDRFSAERLKGVDSTLKIQPAKLEDSAVYLCASSPGQAYEQYFGPGTRLTVT.

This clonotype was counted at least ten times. CDR3 in amino acids: CASSDLGQPNPQHF. CDR3 in DNA: TGTGCCAGCAGTGATTTGGGGCAGCCAAATCCCCAGCATTTT. The V call is TRBV6-1, the J call TRBJ1-5; TRBD1 might be the D (5 bases). This CDR3 contains 14 residues. Trimming pared 3 bases from V and 10 bases from J, leaving 16 bases between. Germline V lookup: CDR1 MNHNS, CDR2 SASEGT.

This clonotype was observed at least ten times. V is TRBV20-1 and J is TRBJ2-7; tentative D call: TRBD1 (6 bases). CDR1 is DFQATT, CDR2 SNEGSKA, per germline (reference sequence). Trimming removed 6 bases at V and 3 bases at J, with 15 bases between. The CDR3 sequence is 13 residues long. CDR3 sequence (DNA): TGCAGTGCCCTCACCGGACAGCACTACGAGCAGTACTTC. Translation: CSALTGQHYEQYF.

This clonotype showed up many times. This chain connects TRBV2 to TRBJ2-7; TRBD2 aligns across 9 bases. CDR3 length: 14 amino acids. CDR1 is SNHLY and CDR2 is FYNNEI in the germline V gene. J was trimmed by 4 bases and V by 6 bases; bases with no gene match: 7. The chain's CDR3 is CASRVVAGVYEQYF. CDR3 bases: TGTGCCAGCAGGGTAGTAGCGGGGGTATACGAGCAGTACTTC.

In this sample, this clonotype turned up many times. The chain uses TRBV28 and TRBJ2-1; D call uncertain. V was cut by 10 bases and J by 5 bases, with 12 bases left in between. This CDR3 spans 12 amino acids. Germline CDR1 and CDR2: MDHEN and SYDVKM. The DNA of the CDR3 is TGTGCCACCGGGCTCGACGACAATGAGCAGTTCTTC. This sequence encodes CATGLDDNEQFF.

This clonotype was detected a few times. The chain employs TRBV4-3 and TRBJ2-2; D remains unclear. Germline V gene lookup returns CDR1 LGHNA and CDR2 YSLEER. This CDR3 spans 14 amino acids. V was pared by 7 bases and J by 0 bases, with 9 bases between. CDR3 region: CASKATSNTGELFF. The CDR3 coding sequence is TGCGCCAGCAAGGCAACTTCGAACACCGGGGAGCTGTTTTTT.

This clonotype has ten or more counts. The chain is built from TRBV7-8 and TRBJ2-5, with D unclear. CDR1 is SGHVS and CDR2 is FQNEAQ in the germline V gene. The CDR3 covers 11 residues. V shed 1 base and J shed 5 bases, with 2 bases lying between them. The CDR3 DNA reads TGTGCCAGCAGCTTAGATGAGACCCAGTACTTC. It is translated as CASSLDETQYF.

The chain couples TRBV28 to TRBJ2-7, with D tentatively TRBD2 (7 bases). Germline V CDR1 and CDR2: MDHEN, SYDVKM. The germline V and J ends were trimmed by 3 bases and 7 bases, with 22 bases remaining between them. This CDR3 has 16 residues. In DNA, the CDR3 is TGTGCCAGCAGTTTTAGGGGGGGGATATTGGCTAGGGAGCAGTACTTC. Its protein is CASSFRGGILAREQYF.

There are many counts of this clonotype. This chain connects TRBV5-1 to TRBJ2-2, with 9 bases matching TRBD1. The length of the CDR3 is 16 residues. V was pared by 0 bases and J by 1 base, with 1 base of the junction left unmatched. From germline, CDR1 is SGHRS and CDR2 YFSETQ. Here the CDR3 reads CASSLVTGGNTGELFF. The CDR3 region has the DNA TGCGCCAGCAGCTTGGTGACAGGGGGGAACACCGGGGAGCTGTTTTTT.

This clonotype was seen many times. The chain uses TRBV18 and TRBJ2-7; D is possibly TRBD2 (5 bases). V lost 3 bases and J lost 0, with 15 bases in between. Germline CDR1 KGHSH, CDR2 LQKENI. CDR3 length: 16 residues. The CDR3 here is CASSPGARAYSYEQYF. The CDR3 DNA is TGTGCCAGCTCACCCGGAGCGAGGGCCTACTCCTACGAGCAGTACTTC. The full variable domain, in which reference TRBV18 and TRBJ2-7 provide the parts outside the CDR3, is NAGVMQNPRHLVRRRGQEARLRCSPMKGHSHVYWYRQLPEEGLKFMVYLQKENIIDESGMPKERFSAEFPKEGPSILRIQQVVRGDSAAYFCASSPGARAYSYEQYFGPGTRLTVT.

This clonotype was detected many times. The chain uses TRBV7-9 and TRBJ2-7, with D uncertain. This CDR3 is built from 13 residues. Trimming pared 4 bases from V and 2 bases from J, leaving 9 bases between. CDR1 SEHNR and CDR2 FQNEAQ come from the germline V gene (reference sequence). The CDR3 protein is CASSSALPYEQYF. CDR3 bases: TGTGCCAGCAGCTCGGCCCTTCCCTACGAGCAGTACTTC.

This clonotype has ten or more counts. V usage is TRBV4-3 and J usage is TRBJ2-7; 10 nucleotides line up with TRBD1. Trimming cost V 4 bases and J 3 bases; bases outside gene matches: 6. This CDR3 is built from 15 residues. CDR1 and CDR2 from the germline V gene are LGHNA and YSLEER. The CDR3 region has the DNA TGCGCCAGCAGCCGAGGACAGGGGGAAAGCTACGAGCAGTACTTC. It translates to CASSRGQGESYEQYF.

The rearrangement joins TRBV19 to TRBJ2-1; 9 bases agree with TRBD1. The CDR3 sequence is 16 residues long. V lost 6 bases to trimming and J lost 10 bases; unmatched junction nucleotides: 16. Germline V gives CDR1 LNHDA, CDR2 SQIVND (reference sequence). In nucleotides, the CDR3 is TGTGCCAGTAGATTTCATCCGGGAACAGGGGGCGGGGAGCAGTTCTTC. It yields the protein CASRFHPGTGGGEQFF. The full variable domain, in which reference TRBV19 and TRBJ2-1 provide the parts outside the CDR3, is DGGITQSPKYLFRKEGQNVTLSCEQNLNHDAMYWYRQDPGQGLRLIYYSQIVNDFQKGDIAEGYSVSREKKESFPLTVTSAQKNPTAFYLCASRFHPGTGGGEQFFGPGTRLTVL.